This TCR beta chain was recorded in a study of chemoradiotherapy in HPV16-positive cancers. In the study overall: Functional T-cell assays on a couple of HPV16-positive patients' cells defined candidate HPV-specific clones and common TCR motifs.

Comments on this clone: Its antigen is not identified.

Repertoires were sampled repeatedly during chemoradiotherapy. The table came from immunoSEQ multiplex PCR; TCRdb's copy has only in-frame clones and leaves some out. Among under 15,000 clones listed, roughly nine tenths were seen once. General study points: Candidate HPV-specific clones and E7-related TCR motifs grew in tumor during treatment.

This CDR3 region has 15 residues. V was pared by 6 bases and J by 1 base, with 6 bases of the junction left unmatched. CDR1 and CDR2 from the germline V gene are MNHEY and SMNVEV (reference sequence). The chain couples TRBV27 to TRBJ1-1; TRBD1 agrees at 9 bases. Sample: blood, taken from a patient who underwent chemoradiotherapy. The clonotype was recovered from a human donor with HPV-associated anogenital cancer. CDR3 DNA: TGTGCCAGCAGCGCACAGGGGGCGTCGAACACTGAAGCTTTCTTT. Its translation: CASSAQGASNTEAFF.